What follows describes a single TCR beta chain. Its antigen remains unknown. Method: immunoSEQ multiplex PCR; TCRdb's copy keeps in-frame clones and lacks some. The sample consists of around 120,000 clones, 70% to 85% of them appearing once. The sample is drawn from a study of T cell responses to AZD1222 COVID-19 vaccine. Study results and caveats: Reportedly, close to half of spike-specific TCRs are directed against unmutated variant regions. Vaccine-associated CD4 TCRs ranged over spike, dominating at 160-218 and 743-854.

The TCR was taken from an adult in good health. Sequencing was performed on peripheral blood, taken on day 0 of AZD1222 vaccination.

Here the CDR3 reads CARRGGGAGQPQHF. The CDR3 DNA reads TGTGCCCGCCGGGGAGGGGGGGCCGGTCAGCCCCAGCATTTT. The chain recombines TRBV28 with TRBJ1-5, with D possibly being TRBD1 (6 bases). V lost 11 bases and J lost 6, with 20 bases in between. The CDR3 runs to 14 residues. Germline lookup yields CDR1 MDHEN and CDR2 SYDVKM.